The 21 T cell receptor beta chains in this list originate from one sample, sequenced in a study of blood T cell repertoires in COVID-19. Here immunoSEQ multiplex PCR was the method, and the copy in TCRdb shows in-frame clones only, minus some. Among more than 85,000 clones listed, around 92% were seen once. The sequenced material came from peripheral blood. These receptors were collected from a man younger than 30 with acute or convalescent COVID-19.

The chain links TRBV19 to TRBJ2-3; the D is unclear. V was clipped by 6 bases and J by 2 bases, with 15 bases between them. Germline CDR1 and CDR2: LNHDA and SQIVND (reference sequence). This CDR3 spans 15 amino acids. CDR3 nucleotide sequence: TGTGCCAGTAGGGGCGTGGGCGTATTCACAGATACGCAGTATTTT. It translates to CASRGVGVFTDTQYF.

The V call is TRBV25-1, the J call TRBJ2-3, with a possible D match to TRBD1 (6 bases). CDR3 length: 15 amino acids. In germline, CDR1 is MGHDK, CDR2 SYGVNS. V lost 3 bases and J 0 bases, leaving 10 bases between the germline ends. CDR3 in DNA: TGTGCCAGCAGTGAGTGGACAGCTAGCACAGATACGCAGTATTTT. Protein sequence: CASSEWTASTDTQYF.

The chain employs TRBV7-9 and TRBJ1-5; D is uncertain. Trimming shortened V by 3 bases and J by 4 bases, and 10 bases separated the two germline ends. Germline V gives CDR1 SEHNR, CDR2 FQNEAQ (reference sequence). The length of the CDR3 is 14 residues. CDR3 nucleotides: TGTGCCAGCAGCTTTAACGGGGAGAATCAGCCCCAGCATTTT. Translating it yields CASSFNGENQPQHF.

The rearrangement links TRBV6-4 to TRBJ2-7; D might be TRBD1 (5 bases). The CDR3 spans 14 residues. Germline loops: CDR1 MRHNA, CDR2 SNTAGT. V was shortened by 1 base and J by 3 bases, with 10 bases between the two germline ends. CDR3: CASSDWGLIYEQYF. For the CDR3, the DNA is TGTGCCAGCAGTGACTGGGGCCTCATCTACGAGCAGTACTTC.

The V gene is TRBV3-1 (or the pseudogene TRBV3-2), the J gene TRBJ2-2; possibly TRBD2 for D (6 bases). The CDR3 runs to 17 residues. V was cut by 4 bases and J by 1 base, with 16 bases left in between. Germline loops: CDR1 LGHDT, CDR2 YNNKEL (reference sequence). This CDR3 is CASSLWGDFLNTGELFF. The DNA of the CDR3 is TGTGCCAGCAGCCTGTGGGGGGACTTTTTGAACACCGGGGAGCTGTTTTTT.

The chain employs TRBV9 and TRBJ1-1; D is perhaps TRBD1 (5 bases). Trimming took 4 bases from V and 5 from J, leaving 18 bases between them. The CDR3 contains 15 residues. The germline CDR1 and CDR2 sequences are SGDLS and YYNGEE. The CDR3 sequence is CASSPERGESTEAFF. As DNA, the CDR3 is TGTGCCAGCAGCCCAGAACGGGGGGAGAGTACTGAAGCTTTCTTT.

The chain employs TRBV12-3 or TRBV12-4 and TRBJ1-5; D ambiguous. This CDR3 contains 13 residues. V lost 3 bases and J 9 bases, leaving 12 bases between the germline ends. The CDR3 sequence is CASSFDMSRPQHF. For the CDR3, the DNA is TGTGCCAGCAGTTTTGACATGAGTCGGCCCCAGCATTTT.

This clone has more than one count but fewer than ten. The chain is built from TRBV4-1 and TRBJ1-5, with D unclear. The CDR3 runs 15 residues. The V end was cut by 1 base, the J end by 2 bases, with 9 bases between. CDR1 and CDR2 from the germline V gene are MGHRA and YSYEKL. The CDR3 protein is CASSQATQGNQPQHF. The DNA for the CDR3 is TGCGCCAGCAGCCAAGCGACCCAGGGCAATCAGCCCCAGCATTTT.

The V call is TRBV18, the J call TRBJ2-3; 7 nucleotides match TRBD2. V trimming: 4 bases; J trimming: 2 bases; junction bases outside the gene matches: 12. The germline V gene has CDR1 KGHSH and CDR2 LQKENI. The CDR3 is 17 amino acids. The DNA of the CDR3 is TGTGCCAGCTCACTAACCCGGGGAGGGAGCCACACAGATACGCAGTATTTT. Translation: CASSLTRGGSHTDTQYF.

The genes are TRBV19 and TRBJ1-2; D not certain. This CDR3 has 15 residues. CDR1 LNHDA and CDR2 SQIVND come from the germline V gene (reference sequence). V shed 0 bases and J shed 4 bases, with 12 bases lying between them. DNA for the CDR3: TGTGCCAGTAGTATAGATCGTCGAGGTGGCTATGGCTACACCTTC. It is translated as CASSIDRRGGYGYTF.

The V gene is TRBV3-1 (or the pseudogene TRBV3-2), the J gene TRBJ1-2, with 10 bases lining up with TRBD1. Germline V gives CDR1 LGHDT, CDR2 YNNKEL (reference sequence). The CDR3 covers 18 residues. V was pared by 4 bases and J by 3 bases, with 14 bases of the junction left unmatched. CDR3 DNA sequence: TGTGCCAGCAGCCCTTCCGAGGACAGGGGGGACCCCTACTATGGCTACACCTTC. Residues: CASSPSEDRGDPYYGYTF.

The V call is TRBV5-1, the J call TRBJ2-5; 8 bases match TRBD1. The V and J ends lost 1 base and 3 bases, in that order; junction bases with no gene match: 14. The germline V gene has CDR1 SGHRS and CDR2 YFSETQ. The length of the CDR3 is 18 residues. CDR3 in DNA: TGCGCCAGCAGCTTGCACCTTCTGCAGGGGGCGAGGAAAGAGACCCAGTACTTC. The encoded protein is CASSLHLLQGARKETQYF.

The gene calls are TRBV11-2 and TRBJ1-4, with TRBD1 matching 7 bases. V shed 3 bases and J 4 bases; nucleotides not matched to a gene: 5. Germline lookup yields CDR1 SGHAT and CDR2 FQNNGV. The length of the CDR3 is 15 residues. For the CDR3, the DNA is TGTGCCAGCAGCTTCCGGGACAGTATTAATGAAAAACTGTTTTTT. Its translation is CASSFRDSINEKLFF.

V gene TRBV5-1 combines with J gene TRBJ2-5, with 8 bases that match TRBD2. This CDR3 is built from 16 residues. CDR1 is SGHRS, CDR2 YFSETQ, per germline. After removal of 5 bases from V and 1 base from J, the junction contained 10 bases not matched to a gene. The chain's CDR3 is CASSYTGLAPQETQYF. CDR3 coding DNA: TGCGCCAGCAGTTATACTGGACTAGCCCCCCAAGAGACCCAGTACTTC.

This sequence joins TRBV14 and TRBJ2-7, with 7 positions matching TRBD2. V lost 4 bases and J lost 0; bases outside the gene matches: 6. The CDR3 is 15 amino acids. Germline V gene sequence: CDR1 SGHDN, CDR2 FVKESK. The CDR3 nucleotides read TGTGCCAGCAGCCCGGGAGGCAGCATCTCCTACGAGCAGTACTTC. It encodes CASSPGGSISYEQYF.

The chain is built from TRBV3-1 (or the pseudogene TRBV3-2) and TRBJ2-3; 11 positions match TRBD2. CDR1 is LGHDT and CDR2 is YNNKEL in the germline V gene (reference sequence). This CDR3 has 14 residues. Germline trimming cut 1 base from V and 8 bases from J; bases unmatched to any gene: 2. The CDR3 DNA is TGTGCCAGCAGCCAAGGGACTAGCGGGCGTACGCAGTATTTT. Amino acid sequence: CASSQGTSGRTQYF.

V and J are TRBV12-3 or TRBV12-4 and TRBJ2-7; D not certain. V shed 3 bases and J shed 1 base, with 4 bases lying between them. CDR3 length: 12 amino acids. The CDR3: CASSFQSYEQYF. CDR3 nucleotide sequence: TGTGCCAGCAGTTTTCAGTCCTACGAGCAGTACTTC.

The chain employs TRBV14 and TRBJ1-6, with D uncertain. Per the germline V gene, CDR1 is SGHDN and CDR2 is FVKESK. V was trimmed by 3 bases and J by 0 bases, leaving 6 bases between them. The CDR3 is made up of 15 amino acids. The CDR3 DNA reads as TGTGCCAGCAGCCAGAAGAGCTCCTATAATTCACCCCTCCACTTT. Translation gives CASSQKSSYNSPLHF.

V and J are TRBV3-1 (or the pseudogene TRBV3-2) and TRBJ2-2; 9 bases align to TRBD2. The V and J ends lost 4 bases and 0 bases, in that order; junction bases with no gene match: 9. Germline lookup yields CDR1 LGHDT and CDR2 YNNKEL (reference sequence). CDR3 length equals 18 residues. The CDR3 loop reads CASSRVLAGSANTGELFF. CDR3 DNA: TGTGCCAGCAGCCGCGTCCTAGCGGGGTCAGCGAACACCGGGGAGCTGTTTTTT.

The J gene is TRBJ2-6, the V gene TRBV19, with TRBD2 matching over 7 bases. This CDR3 has 16 amino acids. After removal of 6 bases from V and 1 base from J, the junction contained 6 bases not matched to a gene. Germline V gene data show CDR1 as LNHDA and CDR2 as SQIVND (reference sequence). CDR3 DNA sequence: TGTGCCAGTAGCAGGACCGGGGGGTCTGGGGCCAACGTCCTGACTTTC. Translating gives CASSRTGGSGANVLTF. Supplemented by reference TRBV19 and TRBJ2-6, the full variable domain reads DGGITQSPKYLFRKEGQNVTLSCEQNLNHDAMYWYRQDPGQGLRLIYYSQIVNDFQKGDIAEGYSVSREKKESFPLTVTSAQKNPTAFYLCASSRTGGSGANVLTFGAGSRLTVL.

The chain uses TRBV3-1 (or the pseudogene TRBV3-2) and TRBJ2-1; 9 positions agree with TRBD2. Germline V gene sequence: CDR1 LGHDT, CDR2 YNNKEL (reference sequence). This CDR3 region has 16 residues. The junction had 4 bases not matched to a gene; V was cut back by 2 bases and J by 2 bases. The CDR3 region has the DNA TGTGCCAGCAGCCAACAAGCGGGAGGCCCCTACAATGAGCAGTTCTTC. Translation gives CASSQQAGGPYNEQFF.